A single sample gave rise to the 25 T cell receptor beta chains below, sequenced in a study of blood T cell repertoires in COVID-19. Generated by immunoSEQ multiplex PCR, the TCRdb table keeps only in-frame clones and is missing some. The sample holds 150,000 to 200,000 clones, 79% seen once. Sequenced: peripheral blood. The source is a woman between 40 and 55 years old with COVID-19, enrolled during active disease.

This chain uses TRBV4-1 with TRBJ1-5; tentative D call: TRBD1 (5 bases). Trimming left V 6 bases short and J 5 bases short, with 23 bases between. Germline loops: CDR1 MGHRA, CDR2 YSYEKL. CDR3 size: 17 residues. CDR3 sequence reads: CASSPSPGAGEYQPQHF. In DNA form, the CDR3 reads TGCGCCAGCAGTCCCAGCCCGGGAGCGGGGGAGTATCAGCCCCAGCATTTT.

This clone was counted only a few times. This chain links TRBV4-2 with TRBJ2-7; 8 nucleotides line up with TRBD1. The ends lost 1 base at V and 4 bases at J; junction bases unmatched: 9. CDR3 length equals 16 residues. Germline V gene lookup returns CDR1 LGHNA and CDR2 YNFKEQ. DNA of the CDR3: TGTGCCAGCAGCCAAGTCAGCCTGACAGGGGAGTACGAGCAGTACTTC. As protein: CASSQVSLTGEYEQYF.

The chain has TRBV5-1 and TRBJ1-4; 7 bases agree with TRBD1. Trimming at V came to 3 bases and at J to 4 bases, leaving 3 bases not matched to a gene. CDR1 SGHRS and CDR2 YFSETQ come from the germline V gene. The CDR3 is 14 residues long. The CDR3 sequence: CASSSGQFNEKLFF. The CDR3, as DNA: TGCGCCAGCAGCTCGGGACAGTTTAATGAAAAACTGTTTTTT.

V gene TRBV7-8 combines with J gene TRBJ2-2; no firm D call. V lost 5 bases to trimming and J lost 5 bases, with 15 bases between them. The CDR3 runs 15 residues. The V gene's germline CDR1 is SGHVS and CDR2 FQNEAQ. The DNA of the CDR3 is TGTGCCAGCAGCCGCACTTACATCGGGACCGGGGAGCTGTTTTTT. Residues: CASSRTYIGTGELFF.

The J gene is TRBJ1-6, the V gene TRBV18; D is unclear. The germline CDR1 and CDR2 sequences are KGHSH and LQKENI. The V end lost 5 bases, the J end lost 6 bases, and 14 bases lay between the germline ends. The CDR3 has 15 amino acids. As DNA, the CDR3 is TGTGCCAGCTCATTGCAGTCCCCAGTTAATTCACCCCTCCACTTT. Protein sequence: CASSLQSPVNSPLHF.

This clone appeared a few times. This sample also contains other DNA sequences that code for the same CDR3. This chain links TRBV2 with TRBJ2-7, with D maybe TRBD1 (6 bases). Germline-derived CDR1 and CDR2 are SNHLY and FYNNEI. With 6 bases removed from V and 1 base from J, the gap between germline ends came to 13 bases. The CDR3 contains 14 residues. The DNA of the CDR3 is TGTGCCAGCAGGAATAGGGGGTCTTCCTACGAGCAGTACTTC. The encoded protein is CASRNRGSSYEQYF.

The V gene is TRBV18, the J gene TRBJ2-7; 11 bases line up with TRBD2. Germline-derived CDR1 and CDR2 are KGHSH and LQKENI. The CDR3 is 16 residues long. V was clipped by 2 bases and J by 6 bases; unmatched bases: 9. The CDR3 nucleotides read TGTGCCAGCTCACCAGGGACTAGCGGTCGAGTAGGCGAGCAGTACTTC. It codes for CASSPGTSGRVGEQYF.

This clone was counted only a few times. The chain is built from TRBV7-2 and TRBJ2-1, with TRBD2 identical over 10 bases. This CDR3 contains 16 residues. Germline lookup yields CDR1 SGHTA and CDR2 FQGNSA. The V segment lost 2 bases and the J segment 9 bases; nucleotides outside the gene matches: 10. The CDR3 protein is CASSLFTSGGASEQFF. The CDR3 nucleotides read TGTGCCAGCAGCTTATTTACCAGCGGGGGGGCCAGTGAGCAGTTCTTC.

The chain couples TRBV15 to TRBJ1-4; D possibly corresponds to TRBD1 (5 bases). Trimming stripped 5 bases from V and 8 bases from J, with 18 bases between. The CDR3 sequence is 15 residues long. Germline V gene lookup returns CDR1 LNHNV and CDR2 YYDKDF (reference sequence). The CDR3 is CATSGSGTGGEKLFF. DNA for the CDR3: TGTGCCACCAGCGGCTCCGGGACGGGGGGGGAAAAACTGTTTTTT.

This sequence joins TRBV7-8 and TRBJ2-7, with 7 bases fitting TRBD1. CDR1 and CDR2 (germline): SGHVS, FQNEAQ. The CDR3 consists of 14 residues. J was trimmed by 1 base and V by 3 bases; bases with no gene match: 3. CDR3 sequence: CASSFYRGSYEQYF. The CDR3 bases are TGTGCCAGCAGCTTTTACAGGGGTTCCTACGAGCAGTACTTC. Variable domain in full (rest from reference TRBV7-8 and TRBJ2-7): GAGVSQSPRYKVAKRGQDVALRCDPISGHVSLFWYQQALGQGPEFLTYFQNEAQLDKSGLPSDRFFAERPEGSVSTLKIQRTQQEDSAVYLCASSFYRGSYEQYFGPGTRLTVT.

This chain uses TRBV9 with TRBJ2-1, with 10 bases aligning to TRBD2. The length of the CDR3 is 16 residues. The V segment lost 0 bases and the J segment 5 bases; nucleotides outside the gene matches: 5. Germline CDR1 reads SGDLS; CDR2 reads YYNGEE. Here the CDR3 DNA reads TGTGCCAGCAGCGTAGTTGCCCTAGCGGGGGACAATGAGCAGTTCTTC. This codes for CASSVVALAGDNEQFF.

The chain links TRBV5-1 to TRBJ1-1; a possible D gene is TRBD1 (6 bases). The CDR3 is made up of 17 amino acids. Germline V lookup: CDR1 SGHRS, CDR2 YFSETQ. V lost 3 bases to trimming and J lost 3 bases, with 21 bases between them. This chain's CDR3 is CASSSVTGPLPDTEAFF. The CDR3 DNA sequence: TGCGCCAGCAGCTCTGTAACAGGGCCCCTCCCTGACACTGAAGCTTTCTTT.

This chain joins TRBV7-3 and TRBJ2-7; the match to TRBD2 covers 7 bases. Germline values: CDR1 SGHTA, CDR2 FQGTGA. The CDR3 has 14 amino acids. V shed 5 bases, J shed 3 bases, and the junction held 7 bases outside the gene matches. CDR3 nucleotides: TGTGCCAGCAGCCCGACGAGCGGGGTCTACGAGCAGTACTTC. Its translation is CASSPTSGVYEQYF.

The table lists this clone with a count of one. V gene TRBV7-9 combines with J gene TRBJ2-4; 8 nucleotides align to TRBD2. This CDR3 has 15 amino acids. Germline assignment: CDR1 SEHNR and CDR2 FQNEAQ (reference sequence). V gave up 3 bases and J gave up 5 bases; unmatched junction bases: 6. As DNA, the CDR3 is TGTGCCAGCAGCTTCCCTCGGGGGGGCGAAAACATTCAGTACTTC. The encoded protein is CASSFPRGGENIQYF.

This sequence joins TRBV19 and TRBJ2-1, with TRBD2 as a possible D gene (5 bases). The CDR3 extends over 16 amino acids. CDR1 and CDR2 from the germline V gene are LNHDA and SQIVND (reference sequence). V lost 7 bases to trimming and J lost 2 bases, with 18 bases between them. Here the CDR3 DNA reads TGTGCCAGTACCGGACCCCTAGACGGGGCCTACAATGAGCAGTTCTTC. It is translated as CASTGPLDGAYNEQFF.

CDR3 bases: TGTGCCAGCAGCCTGGGACACGCTAATGAAAAACTGTTTTTT. Residues: CASSLGHANEKLFF. The rearrangement uses TRBV11-2 and TRBJ1-4, with D tentatively TRBD1 (6 bases). V gave up 5 bases and J gave up 3 bases, with 10 bases separating them. Per the germline V gene, CDR1 is SGHAT and CDR2 is FQNNGV. This CDR3 has 14 amino acids. The full variable domain, completed using reference TRBV11-2 and TRBJ1-4, is EAGVAQSPRYKIIEKRQSVAFWCNPISGHATLYWYQQILGQGPKLLIQFQNNGVVDDSQLPKDRFSAERLKGVDSTLKIQPAKLEDSAVYLCASSLGHANEKLFFGSGTQLSVL.

The chain employs TRBV6-1 and TRBJ1-2; the D is unclear. V was trimmed by 1 base and J by 6 bases, leaving 18 bases between them. This CDR3 has 16 amino acids. CDR1 and CDR2 (germline): MNHNS, SASEGT. The CDR3 DNA reads TGTGCCAGCAGTGAAGGCGCGGCCTCAGAGGTGGATGGCTACACCTTC. Translated: CASSEGAASEVDGYTF.

The chain has TRBV5-5 and TRBJ2-7; D is perhaps TRBD1 (5 bases). The CDR3 length is 14 residues. V was shortened by 2 bases and J by 2 bases, with 11 bases between the two germline ends. CDR1 is SGHKS and CDR2 is YYEKEE in the germline V gene (reference sequence). This CDR3 is CASSFQRTTYEQYF. CDR3 nucleotides: TGTGCCAGCAGCTTCCAAAGGACAACCTACGAGCAGTACTTC.

The chain combines TRBV6-5 with TRBJ1-2, with a possible D match to TRBD1 (6 bases). This CDR3 comprises 15 residues. Germline-derived CDR1 and CDR2 are MNHEY and SVGAGI. Trimming cost V 10 bases and J 6 bases, with 24 bases left between them. The chain's CDR3 is CAIHVPQQGMDGYTF. CDR3 nucleotide sequence: TGTGCCATCCACGTTCCCCAACAGGGAATGGATGGCTACACCTTC.

V and J are TRBV7-8 and TRBJ1-4; TRBD1 matches 8 bases. In germline, CDR1 is SGHVS, CDR2 FQNEAQ. The length of the CDR3 is 15 residues. The trim removed 1 base at V and 7 bases at J, leaving 5 bases unmatched. CDR3 residues: CASSLGGTGSEKLFF. As DNA, the CDR3 is TGTGCCAGCAGCTTAGGAGGGACAGGAAGTGAAAAACTGTTTTTT.

The chain couples TRBV27 to TRBJ2-7; 11 bases fit TRBD1. After removal of 1 base from V and 2 bases from J, the junction contained 7 bases not matched to a gene. CDR3 length equals 17 residues. Germline V gene sequence: CDR1 MNHEY, CDR2 SMNVEV (reference sequence). For the CDR3, the DNA is TGTGCCAGCAGTTTATTCGCCCCGGGACAGGGGGCCTACGAGCAGTACTTC. This sequence encodes CASSLFAPGQGAYEQYF.

This chain connects TRBV19 to TRBJ1-2; D is undetermined. CDR3 length: 12 residues. The germline V gene has CDR1 LNHDA and CDR2 SQIVND (reference sequence). V was pared by 1 base and J by 5 bases, with 5 bases between. The DNA for the CDR3 is TGTGCCAGTAGTATAGCGGGGTATGGCTACACCTTC. This sequence encodes CASSIAGYGYTF.

V gene TRBV4-2 combines with J gene TRBJ1-4; 10 bases agree with TRBD1. This CDR3 region has 16 residues. After removal of 0 bases from V and 4 bases from J, the junction contained 2 bases not matched to a gene. The germline CDR1 and CDR2 sequences are LGHNA and YNFKEQ. This CDR3 is CASSQDGTGDNEKLFF. The CDR3, as DNA: TGTGCCAGCAGCCAAGACGGGACAGGGGATAATGAAAAACTGTTTTTT.

This clone was seen a handful of times. The chain uses TRBV20-1 and TRBJ2-7, with 8 bases matching TRBD2. The CDR3 runs 14 residues. Germline trimming cut 3 bases from V and 3 bases from J; bases unmatched to any gene: 7. Germline lookup yields CDR1 DFQATT and CDR2 SNEGSKA (reference sequence). The DNA for the CDR3 is TGCAGTGCTAGTGGCCTAGCGGGTTACTACGAGCAGTACTTC. Residues: CSASGLAGYYEQYF.

The J gene is TRBJ2-2, the V gene TRBV5-1, with 9 bases that match TRBD2. Per the germline V gene, CDR1 is SGHRS and CDR2 is YFSETQ. The ends lost 0 bases at V and 0 bases at J; junction bases unmatched: 3. The CDR3 has 17 amino acids. CDR3 sequence reads: CASSLAAGGPNTGELFF. DNA of the CDR3: TGCGCCAGCAGCTTGGCTGCGGGGGGGCCGAACACCGGGGAGCTGTTTTTT. Full variable domain (rest looked up from reference TRBV5-1 and TRBJ2-2): KAGVTQTPRYLIKTRGQQVTLSCSPISGHRSVSWYQQTPGQGLQFLFEYFSETQRNKGNFPGRFSGRQFSNSRSEMNVSTLELGDSALYLCASSLAAGGPNTGELFFGEGSRLTVL.